Reported below is one T cell receptor (beta chain). Its antigen is not identified. CDR3 length: 14 residues. Germline CDR1 MGHDK, CDR2 SYGVNS. V lost 4 bases and J 9 bases, leaving 16 bases between the germline ends. The sample originates from a study of T-cell memory formation after mild COVID-19. Study in general: Largely donor-specific sequence clusters came from a couple of donors.

General study points: Nothing confirmed that second-wave clones peaking on day 37 were specific for SARS-CoV-2. Pre-infection memory held some responding clones, suggesting pre-existing cross-reactive T cells responded.

From 5'RACE with constant-segment primers came TCR alpha and TCR beta cDNA libraries that carried sample barcodes and UMIs. TCRdb recomputed calls from the 5' RACE reads with MiXCR, one row per CDR3 protein. The sample comprises some 160,000 distinct CDR3 sequences, approximately 12% of which are singletons, and approximately 3.6% rests with the top ten. The chain links TRBV25-1 to TRBJ2-1, with TRBD2 as a possible D gene (7 bases). Input material: PBMCs or a T cell subset sorted from them (not recorded which). The sequence was collected from a man between 18 and 35 years old who had mild COVID-19 (a few samples of this study predate the infection). Cell type and time point are not known. The CDR3 here is CASSVSGGGSEQFF. CDR3 DNA sequence: TGTGCCAGCAGTGTTTCTGGGGGGGGCAGTGAGCAGTTCTTC.